This TCR beta chain was sequenced during a study of blood T cell repertoires in COVID-19. The CDR3 has 13 amino acids. V lost 8 bases, J lost 0 bases, and 11 bases lay in between. The V gene's germline CDR1 is KGHSH and CDR2 LQKENI. Some clones are missing from TCRdb's copy, which holds only in-frame ones; the method was immunoSEQ multiplex PCR. Among about 250,000 clones, 80% to 90% were seen once, and the ten largest hold 1.5% to 2%. Sequences were obtained from PBMCs or T cells enriched from blood (not recorded which). The clonotype originates from a man aged 40-49 years who had recovered from COVID-19. The rearrangement joins TRBV18 to TRBJ2-7, with D possibly matching TRBD2 (6 bases). The CDR3 DNA sequence: TGTGCCAGCACTCCCGGGGGCTCCTACGAGCAGTACTTC. This codes for CASTPGGSYEQYF. The full variable domain, completed using reference TRBV18 and TRBJ2-7, is NAGVMQNPRHLVRRRGQEARLRCSPMKGHSHVYWYRQLPEEGLKFMVYLQKENIIDESGMPKERFSAEFPKEGPSILRIQQVVRGDSAAYFCASTPGGSYEQYFGPGTRLTVT.